One sample yielded the 17 T cell receptor beta chains listed below, sequenced in a study of shared clonotypes between healthy human individuals. Here immunoSEQ multiplex PCR was the method, and the copy in TCRdb shows in-frame clones only, minus some. The data show about half a million clones, 75% to 85% seen once. The specimen sequenced was PBMCs. These receptor sequences come from a middle-aged woman in good health. Some clones in this sample may be carry-over from other donors' samples.

This clone was seen a handful of times. This chain uses TRBV5-1 with TRBJ1-5; 7 positions match TRBD1. The germline gives CDR1 SGHRS, CDR2 YFSETQ. The CDR3 has 14 residues. J lost 2 bases, V lost 4 bases, and 3 bases had no gene match. CDR3 sequence reads: CASSEGTGNQPQHF. CDR3 DNA sequence: TGCGCCAGCAGCGAAGGGACAGGCAATCAGCCCCAGCATTTT.

The rearrangement joins TRBV9 to TRBJ1-2; D uncertain. This CDR3 spans 10 amino acids. Germline V CDR1 and CDR2: SGDLS, YYNGEE. Trimming removed 6 bases at V and 4 bases at J, with 4 bases between. CDR3 loop: CASIIYGYTF. For the CDR3, the DNA is TGTGCCAGCATAATCTATGGCTACACCTTC.

The V and J genes are TRBV19 and TRBJ2-1, with TRBD2 matching over 8 bases. Per the germline V gene, CDR1 is LNHDA and CDR2 is SQIVND (reference sequence). The CDR3 is 15 amino acids. J gave up 9 bases and V 3 bases, and 10 bases lay outside the gene matches. CDR3 in amino acids: CASSISGARGVEQFF. CDR3 in DNA: TGTGCCAGTAGTATTAGCGGGGCAAGAGGGGTTGAGCAGTTCTTC.

The V gene is TRBV6-5, the J gene TRBJ2-5; 7 bases fit TRBD1. CDR1 and CDR2 from the germline V gene are MNHEY and SVGAGI. The CDR3 is 15 amino acids. J gave up 2 bases and V 5 bases, and 8 bases lay outside the gene matches. The CDR3 bases are TGTGCCAGCAGTCGTAAACCGGGACAGCAAGAGACCCAGTACTTC. This gives the protein CASSRKPGQQETQYF.

The rearrangement joins TRBV2 to TRBJ1-1; D may be TRBD1 (5 bases). V lost 7 bases, J lost 1 base, and 10 bases lay in between. The CDR3 is 13 residues long. Germline CDR1 reads SNHLY; CDR2 reads FYNNEI. The CDR3 DNA reads as TGTGCCAGCAAGCAGACAGAGAACACTGAAGCTTTCTTT. Encoded protein: CASKQTENTEAFF.

V is TRBV7-9 and J is TRBJ2-5, with TRBD2 matching 8 bases. Trimming took 7 bases from V and 0 from J; bases not matched to a gene: 7. There are 15 residues in the CDR3. Germline lookup yields CDR1 SEHNR and CDR2 FQNEAQ (reference sequence). CDR3 in DNA: TGTGCCAGCACCCCCGCTAGCGGGTACCAAGAGACCCAGTACTTC. Translation: CASTPASGYQETQYF.

The chain has TRBV5-5 and TRBJ1-4; weak D call: TRBD1 (6 bases). The CDR3 has 15 residues. Deletions cut 0 bases from V and 8 bases from J, with 14 bases between. Germline V gene sequence: CDR1 SGHKS, CDR2 YYEKEE (reference sequence). CDR3 nucleotides: TGTGCCAGCAGCTTGGCGCCCCAGGGGCGGGAAAAACTGTTTTTT. This gives the protein CASSLAPQGREKLFF.

V is TRBV10-2 and J is TRBJ1-4; 7 bases line up with TRBD1. This CDR3 region has 14 residues. In germline, CDR1 is WSHSY, CDR2 SAAADI. The trim removed 6 bases at V and 4 bases at J, leaving 5 bases unmatched. The CDR3: CASRNRGGNEKLFF. In nucleotides, the CDR3 is TGCGCCAGCAGGAACAGGGGAGGTAATGAAAAACTGTTTTTT.

This clone occurred once. V usage is TRBV6-5 and J usage is TRBJ2-7, with 7 positions matching TRBD1. This CDR3 contains 14 residues. Looked up from germline, CDR1 is MNHEY and CDR2 is SVGAGI. The trim removed 6 bases at V and 8 bases at J, leaving 13 bases unmatched. CDR3 protein: CASSPTGDGRKQYF. The CDR3 region has the DNA TGTGCCAGCAGCCCAACAGGGGACGGCCGAAAGCAGTACTTC.

A few counts support this clone. J is TRBJ2-7 and V is TRBV7-8, with D possibly being TRBD1 (6 bases). This CDR3 spans 15 amino acids. CDR1 SGHVS and CDR2 FQNEAQ come from the germline V gene. V was shortened by 1 base and J by 2 bases, with 12 bases between the two germline ends. This CDR3 is CASSLEQGSAYEQYF. The DNA for the CDR3 is TGTGCCAGCAGCTTAGAACAGGGCTCGGCCTACGAGCAGTACTTC.

V is TRBV9 and J is TRBJ2-5; D gene unclear. The CDR3 covers 14 residues. Germline CDR1 and CDR2: SGDLS and YYNGEE. The V end lost 4 bases, the J end lost 1 base, and 11 bases lay between the germline ends. The CDR3, as DNA: TGTGCCAGCAGCCGACGAGACACCCAAGAGACCCAGTACTTC. Translating it yields CASSRRDTQETQYF.

The sample holds one count of this clone. The J gene is TRBJ2-1, the V gene TRBV7-3, with 7 bases matching TRBD2. The junction had 8 bases not matched to a gene; V was cut back by 11 bases and J by 10 bases. Germline loops: CDR1 SGHTA, CDR2 FQGTGA. The CDR3 extends over 11 amino acids. The CDR3 region is CARFGSGEQFF. CDR3 nucleotides: TGTGCCCGCTTTGGTAGCGGGGAGCAGTTCTTC.

The rearrangement links TRBV6-1 to TRBJ1-2; D may be TRBD1 (5 bases). The CDR3 runs to 14 residues. The germline V gene encodes CDR1 MNHNS and CDR2 SASEGT. With 6 bases removed from V and 3 bases from J, the gap between germline ends came to 14 bases. The CDR3 DNA is TGTGCCAGCAGGAACCCGGGACGGGACTATGGCTACACCTTC. Amino acid sequence: CASRNPGRDYGYTF.

This clone was seen only a few times. The gene calls are TRBV6-1 and TRBJ2-1, with TRBD2 as a possible D gene (5 bases). This CDR3 region has 15 residues. Germline values: CDR1 MNHNS, CDR2 SASEGT. V was cut by 6 bases and J by 4 bases, with 16 bases left in between. The CDR3 protein is CASRGEFSGYNEQFF. CDR3 DNA sequence: TGTGCCAGCAGGGGAGAGTTTTCTGGGTACAATGAGCAGTTCTTC.

The chain carries TRBV5-8 and TRBJ2-1; 9 bases match TRBD1. V lost 4 bases and J lost 10; bases outside the gene matches: 9. The CDR3 extends over 14 amino acids. Germline loops: CDR1 SGHTS, CDR2 YDEGEE. CDR3 sequence (DNA): TGTGCCAGCAGCCCCGGGACAGGGTATGGGGAGCAGTTCTTC. It specifies CASSPGTGYGEQFF.

This chain uses TRBV12-5 with TRBJ2-7; D not certain. Trimming cost V 4 bases and J 0 bases, with 19 bases left between them. CDR3 size: 17 residues. Germline V gene lookup returns CDR1 LGHNT and CDR2 FRNRAP. The CDR3 coding sequence is TGTGCTAGTGGTTCCTCCTCCGGCCCGCCACCCTCCTACGAGCAGTACTTC. This translates into CASGSSSGPPPSYEQYF.

The sample holds a few counts of this clone. This sequence joins TRBV6-6 and TRBJ2-1, with a possible D match to TRBD2 (6 bases). This CDR3 is 16 amino acids long. The V end lost 0 bases, the J end lost 10 bases, and 19 bases lay between the germline ends. CDR1 and CDR2 (germline): MNHNY, SVGAGI (reference sequence). CDR3 sequence reads: CASSYSGLATWGEQFF. Written as DNA, the CDR3 is TGTGCCAGCAGTTACTCGGGACTCGCCACGTGGGGGGAGCAGTTCTTC.